This TCR beta chain was sequenced for a study of blood T cell repertoires in COVID-19. Study in general: There were acute and convalescent COVID-19 samples, and they came from the United States, Italy and Spain. Sources were T cells, B-cell-depleted T cells, or PBMCs; the material itself was cDNA or gDNA.

As originally analysed: Amplification from reference gene primers served as the basis for estimated nucleated cell counts. Some clones are missing from TCRdb's copy, which holds only in-frame ones; the method was immunoSEQ multiplex PCR. That table is the source of V, J and clone size, and D and trimming were worked out from the DNA. The table records fewer than 120,000 clones, 70% to 80% of them present only once. V dropped 0 bases and J dropped 1 base, with 13 bases sitting between them. CDR1 SGHTA and CDR2 FQGNSA come from the germline V gene. The CDR3 is 17 residues long. The receptor was derived from a woman in her fifties or sixties with acute or convalescent COVID-19. The specimen sequenced was peripheral blood. The chain is built from TRBV7-2 and TRBJ1-5; D perhaps matches TRBD1 (6 bases). CDR3 in DNA: TGTGCCAGCAGCTTAGCGCTCGGGGGGCGCAGCAATCAGCCCCAGCATTTT. Encoded protein: CASSLALGGRSNQPQHF.